This T cell receptor (beta chain) was captured in a study of blood T cell repertoires in COVID-19. CDR3 length equals 16 residues. V was pared by 3 bases and J by 4 bases, with 10 bases of the junction left unmatched. CDR1 is SGHNT and CDR2 is YYREEE in the germline V gene (reference sequence). Some clones are missing from TCRdb's copy, which holds only in-frame ones; the method was immunoSEQ multiplex PCR. The sample has almost 250,000 clones, about 89% seen once. V and J are TRBV5-4 and TRBJ2-3; 8 nucleotides match TRBD2. The receptor comes from a woman in her 30s who had recovered from COVID-19. Input material: PBMCs or T cells enriched from blood (not recorded which). The CDR3 coding sequence is TGTGCCAGCAGCTCAACCGGGGGGGGCGAGCCAGATACGCAGTATTTT. Its translation: CASSSTGGGEPDTQYF.